The sequence of this T cell receptor (beta chain) was determined in a study of human T cells and chemical hapten exposure. Described time point: pre-sensitization, week 0. Described treatment: therapeutic diphenylcyclopropenone sensitization with weekly scalp DPC. Those who donated were patients with alopecia, 18 to 70 years of age, and suitable for DPC. This clonotype has at least ten counts. Its antigen is not known. TCRdb processed the RACE reads anew with MiXCR; each CDR3 protein has one entry. This sample carries about 250,000 distinct CDR3 sequences, almost 8% of them seen once, and the ten largest clones take more than 0.95%. Study-wide points: A positive correlation with patch test score was shown by PT1 expanded TCR counts.

V dropped 4 bases and J dropped 7; count of bases not matched to a gene: 3. CDR1 is MNHEY, CDR2 SVGAGI, per germline. The CDR3 has 14 residues. The TCR originated in a young man with alopecia areata. Some clones in this sample may be carry-over from other donors' samples. V gene TRBV6-5 combines with J gene TRBJ1-4; 10 nucleotides match TRBD1. Sequencing was performed on whole blood, taken in connection with sensitization to the hapten diphenylcyclopropenone (DPC). CDR3 bases: TGTGCCAGCAGTTGGGACAGGGGTGCTGAAAAACTGTTTTTT. Its protein product is CASSWDRGAEKLFF.